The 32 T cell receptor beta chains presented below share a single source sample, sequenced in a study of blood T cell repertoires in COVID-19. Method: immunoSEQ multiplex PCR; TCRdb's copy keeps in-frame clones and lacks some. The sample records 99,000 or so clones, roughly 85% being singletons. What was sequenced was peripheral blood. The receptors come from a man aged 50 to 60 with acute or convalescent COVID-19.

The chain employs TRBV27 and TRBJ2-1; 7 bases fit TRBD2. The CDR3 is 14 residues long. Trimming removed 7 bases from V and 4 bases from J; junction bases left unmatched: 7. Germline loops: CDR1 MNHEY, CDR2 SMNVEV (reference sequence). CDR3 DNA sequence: TGTGCCAGCAAGCGGGGTTATATATACAATGAGCAGTTCTTC. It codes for CASKRGYIYNEQFF.

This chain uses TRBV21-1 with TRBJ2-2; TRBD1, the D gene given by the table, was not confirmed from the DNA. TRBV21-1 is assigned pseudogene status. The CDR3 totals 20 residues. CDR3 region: CASSKEGSVLGQANTGELFF. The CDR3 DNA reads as TGTGCCAGCAGCAAAGAAGGGTCGGTTCTAGGACAGGCGAACACCGGGGAGCTGTTTTTT.

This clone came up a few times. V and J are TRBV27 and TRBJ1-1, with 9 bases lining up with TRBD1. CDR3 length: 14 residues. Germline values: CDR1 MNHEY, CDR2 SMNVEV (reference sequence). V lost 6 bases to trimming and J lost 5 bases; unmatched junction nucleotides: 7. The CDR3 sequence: CASSRDRVETEAFF. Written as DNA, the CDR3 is TGTGCCAGCAGCCGGGACAGGGTAGAGACTGAAGCTTTCTTT.

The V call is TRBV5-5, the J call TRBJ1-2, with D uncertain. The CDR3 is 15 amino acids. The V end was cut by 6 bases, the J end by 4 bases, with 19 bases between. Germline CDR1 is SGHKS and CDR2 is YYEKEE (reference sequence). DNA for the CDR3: TGTGCCAGCACCCTACAAGAAGGACTATCCTATGGCTACACCTTC. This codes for CASTLQEGLSYGYTF. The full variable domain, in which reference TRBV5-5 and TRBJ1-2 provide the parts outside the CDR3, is DAGVTQSPTHLIKTRGQQVTLRCSPISGHKSVSWYQQVLGQGPQFIFQYYEKEERGRGNFPDRFSARQFPNYSSELNVNALLLGDSALYLCASTLQEGLSYGYTFGSGTRLTVV.

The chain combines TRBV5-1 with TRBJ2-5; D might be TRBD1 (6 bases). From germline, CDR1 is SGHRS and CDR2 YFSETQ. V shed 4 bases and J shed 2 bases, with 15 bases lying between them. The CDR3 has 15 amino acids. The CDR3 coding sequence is TGCGCCAGCAGCGTGGACCGGGACAAGCAAGAGACCCAGTACTTC. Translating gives CASSVDRDKQETQYF.

CDR3 sequence reads: CASSPPGGTTNEKLFF. The CDR3 DNA reads TGTGCCAGCTCACCACCAGGGGGAACAACTAATGAAAAACTGTTTTTT. The rearrangement links TRBV18 to TRBJ1-4; TRBD1 might be the D (6 bases). There are 16 residues in the CDR3. Germline V gene sequence: CDR1 KGHSH, CDR2 LQKENI. V lost 0 bases, J lost 0 bases, and 8 bases lay in between.

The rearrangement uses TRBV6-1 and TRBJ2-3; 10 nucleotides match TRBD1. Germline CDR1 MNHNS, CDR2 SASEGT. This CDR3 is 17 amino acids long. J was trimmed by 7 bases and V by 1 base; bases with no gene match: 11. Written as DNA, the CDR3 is TGTGCCAGCAGTGAAGTCAGTCGGGGACAGGGGTTCCATACGCAGTATTTT. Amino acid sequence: CASSEVSRGQGFHTQYF.

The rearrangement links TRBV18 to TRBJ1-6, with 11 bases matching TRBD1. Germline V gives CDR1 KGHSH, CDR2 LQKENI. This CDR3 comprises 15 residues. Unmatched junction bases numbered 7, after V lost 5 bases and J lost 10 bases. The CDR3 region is CASSTSGTGGSPLHF. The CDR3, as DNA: TGTGCCAGCTCAACTTCCGGGACAGGGGGATCACCCCTCCACTTT.

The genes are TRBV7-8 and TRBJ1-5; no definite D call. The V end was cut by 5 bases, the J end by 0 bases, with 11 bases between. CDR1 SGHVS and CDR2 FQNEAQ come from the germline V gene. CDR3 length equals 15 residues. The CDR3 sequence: CASSPRKVSNQPQHF. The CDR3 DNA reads TGTGCCAGCAGCCCGAGGAAGGTTAGCAATCAGCCCCAGCATTTT.

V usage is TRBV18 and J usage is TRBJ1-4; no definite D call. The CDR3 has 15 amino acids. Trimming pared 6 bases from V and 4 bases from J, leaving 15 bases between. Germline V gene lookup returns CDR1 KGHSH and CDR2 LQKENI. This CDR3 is CASSPVGLGNEKLFF. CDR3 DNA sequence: TGTGCCAGCTCTCCGGTTGGGCTGGGTAATGAAAAACTGTTTTTT.

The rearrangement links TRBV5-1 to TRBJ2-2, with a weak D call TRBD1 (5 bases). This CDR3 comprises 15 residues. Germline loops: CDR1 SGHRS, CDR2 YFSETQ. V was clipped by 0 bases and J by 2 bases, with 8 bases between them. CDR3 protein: CASSLGQSNTGELFF. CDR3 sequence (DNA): TGCGCCAGCAGCTTGGGACAGAGCAACACCGGGGAGCTGTTTTTT.

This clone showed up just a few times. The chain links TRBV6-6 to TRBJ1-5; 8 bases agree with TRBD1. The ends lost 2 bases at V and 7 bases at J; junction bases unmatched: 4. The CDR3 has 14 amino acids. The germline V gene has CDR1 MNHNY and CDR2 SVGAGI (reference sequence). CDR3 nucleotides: TGTGCCAGCAGTTACGTGACAGGGGAGCAGCCCCAGCATTTT. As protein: CASSYVTGEQPQHF.

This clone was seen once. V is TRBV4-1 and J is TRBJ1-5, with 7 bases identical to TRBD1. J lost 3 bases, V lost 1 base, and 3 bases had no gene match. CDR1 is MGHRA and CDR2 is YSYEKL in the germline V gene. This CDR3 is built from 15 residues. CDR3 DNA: TGCGCCAGCAGCCAAGTAGACAGGGACAATCAGCCCCAGCATTTT. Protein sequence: CASSQVDRDNQPQHF.

CDR3 nucleotide sequence: TGTGCCAGTAGTATAGGGGGGTGGGGAGGAAATCAGCCCCAGCATTTT. Translation gives CASSIGGWGGNQPQHF. The chain links TRBV19 to TRBJ1-5, with D possibly TRBD1 on 5 matching bases. The CDR3 runs 16 residues. Trimming removed 1 base at V and 4 bases at J, with 14 bases between. Germline lookup yields CDR1 LNHDA and CDR2 SQIVND (reference sequence). Complete variable domain (other parts from reference TRBV19 and TRBJ1-5): DGGITQSPKYLFRKEGQNVTLSCEQNLNHDAMYWYRQDPGQGLRLIYYSQIVNDFQKGDIAEGYSVSREKKESFPLTVTSAQKNPTAFYLCASSIGGWGGNQPQHFGDGTRLSIL.

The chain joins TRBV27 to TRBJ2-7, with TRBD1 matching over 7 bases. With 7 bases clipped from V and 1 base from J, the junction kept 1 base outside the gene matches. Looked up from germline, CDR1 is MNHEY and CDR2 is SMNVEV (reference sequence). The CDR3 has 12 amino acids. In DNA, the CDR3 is TGTGCCAGCATGACAGGGTCCTACGAGCAGTACTTC. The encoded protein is CASMTGSYEQYF.

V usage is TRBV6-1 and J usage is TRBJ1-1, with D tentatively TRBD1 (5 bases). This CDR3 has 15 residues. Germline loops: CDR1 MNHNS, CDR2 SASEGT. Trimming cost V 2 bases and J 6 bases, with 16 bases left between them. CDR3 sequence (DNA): TGTGCCAGCAGTGAAAGATTAGGGGCCAGCGCTGAAGCTTTCTTT. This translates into CASSERLGASAEAFF.

In DNA form, the CDR3 reads TGTGCCAGCAGCTATAGGACAGGGAATGGCTACACCTTC. Its translation is CASSYRTGNGYTF. The chain carries TRBV12-3 or TRBV12-4 and TRBJ1-2; 8 nucleotides agree with TRBD1. The CDR3 is 13 residues long. The V gene end was trimmed by 6 bases and the J gene end by 6 bases; junction bases not matched to a gene: 6.

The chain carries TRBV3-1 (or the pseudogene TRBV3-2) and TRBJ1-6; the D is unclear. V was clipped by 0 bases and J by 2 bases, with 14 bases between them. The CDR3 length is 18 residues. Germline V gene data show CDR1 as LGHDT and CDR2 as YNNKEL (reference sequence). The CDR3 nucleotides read TGTGCCAGCAGCCAAGATATGTGGGCAAGCCCCTATAATTCACCCCTCCACTTT. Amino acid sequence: CASSQDMWASPYNSPLHF.

CDR3 DNA sequence: TGCAGTGCTAGTGAGGACTCCATCACAGATACGCAGTATTTT. Encoded protein: CSASEDSITDTQYF. This rearrangement joins TRBV20-1 to TRBJ2-3; a weak D match, TRBD2 (5 bases). Trimming stripped 3 bases from V and 2 bases from J, with 12 bases between. Germline CDR1 and CDR2: DFQATT and SNEGSKA (reference sequence). This CDR3 region has 14 residues.

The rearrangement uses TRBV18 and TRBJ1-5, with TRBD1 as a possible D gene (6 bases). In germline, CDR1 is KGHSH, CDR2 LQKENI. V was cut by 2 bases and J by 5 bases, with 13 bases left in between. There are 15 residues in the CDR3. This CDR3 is CASSPGRAGDQPQHF. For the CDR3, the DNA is TGTGCCAGCTCACCAGGAAGGGCAGGGGATCAGCCCCAGCATTTT.

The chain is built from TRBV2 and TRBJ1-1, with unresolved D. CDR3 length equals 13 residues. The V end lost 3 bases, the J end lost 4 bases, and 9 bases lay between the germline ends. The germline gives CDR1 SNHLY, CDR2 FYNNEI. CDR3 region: CASSERGSTEAFF. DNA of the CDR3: TGTGCCAGCAGTGAGAGAGGGAGCACTGAAGCTTTCTTT.

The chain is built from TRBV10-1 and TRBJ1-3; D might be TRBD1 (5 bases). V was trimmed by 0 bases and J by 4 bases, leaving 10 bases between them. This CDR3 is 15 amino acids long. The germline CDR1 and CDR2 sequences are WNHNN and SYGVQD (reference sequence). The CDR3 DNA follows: TGCGCCAGCAGTGAGTCCGGAGGGGAAGGAAACACCATATATTTT. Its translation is CASSESGGEGNTIYF.

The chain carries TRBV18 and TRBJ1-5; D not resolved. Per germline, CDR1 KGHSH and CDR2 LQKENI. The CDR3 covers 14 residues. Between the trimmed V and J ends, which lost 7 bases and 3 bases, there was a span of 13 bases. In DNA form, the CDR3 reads TGTGCCAGCTTGCAGGCCGGGATCAATCAGCCCCAGCATTTT. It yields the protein CASLQAGINQPQHF.

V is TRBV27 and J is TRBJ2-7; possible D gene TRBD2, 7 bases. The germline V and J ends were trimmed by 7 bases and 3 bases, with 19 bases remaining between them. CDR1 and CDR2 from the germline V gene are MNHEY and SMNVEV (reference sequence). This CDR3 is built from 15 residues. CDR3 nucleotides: TGTGCCAGCATTTCCCGGACTAGGGGGTTCTACGAGCAGTACTTC. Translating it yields CASISRTRGFYEQYF.

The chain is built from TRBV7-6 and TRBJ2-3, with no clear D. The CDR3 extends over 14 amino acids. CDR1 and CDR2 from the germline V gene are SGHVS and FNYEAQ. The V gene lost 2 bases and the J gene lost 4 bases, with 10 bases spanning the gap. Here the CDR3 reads CASSLRVAPDTQYF. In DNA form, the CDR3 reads TGTGCCAGCAGCTTAAGAGTAGCTCCAGATACGCAGTATTTT.

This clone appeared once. The CDR3 sequence: CATRQGPTDTQYF. CDR3 DNA sequence: TGTGCCACCAGACAGGGGCCTACAGATACGCAGTATTTT. The chain combines TRBV7-9 with TRBJ2-3; 8 positions match TRBD1. Germline V lookup: CDR1 SEHNR, CDR2 FQNEAQ (reference sequence). The CDR3 is made up of 13 amino acids. Trimming removed 10 bases from V and 3 bases from J; junction bases left unmatched: 6.

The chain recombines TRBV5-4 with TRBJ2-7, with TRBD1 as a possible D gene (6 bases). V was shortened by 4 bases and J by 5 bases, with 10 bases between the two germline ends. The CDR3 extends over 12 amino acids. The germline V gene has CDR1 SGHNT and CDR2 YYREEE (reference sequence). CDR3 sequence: CASSLTGNEQYF. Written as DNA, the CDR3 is TGTGCCAGCAGCCTTACAGGGAACGAGCAGTACTTC. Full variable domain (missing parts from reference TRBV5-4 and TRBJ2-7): ETGVTQSPTHLIKTRGQQVTLRCSSQSGHNTVSWYQQALGQGPQFIFQYYREEENGRGNFPPRFSGLQFPNYSSELNVNALELDDSALYLCASSLTGNEQYFGPGTRLTVT.

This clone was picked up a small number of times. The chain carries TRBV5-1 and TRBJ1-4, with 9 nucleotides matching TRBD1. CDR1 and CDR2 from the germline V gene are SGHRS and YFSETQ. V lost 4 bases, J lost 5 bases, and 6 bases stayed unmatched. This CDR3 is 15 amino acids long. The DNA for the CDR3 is TGCGCCAGCAGCCACGGACAGGGGAGAAATGAAAAACTGTTTTTT. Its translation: CASSHGQGRNEKLFF.

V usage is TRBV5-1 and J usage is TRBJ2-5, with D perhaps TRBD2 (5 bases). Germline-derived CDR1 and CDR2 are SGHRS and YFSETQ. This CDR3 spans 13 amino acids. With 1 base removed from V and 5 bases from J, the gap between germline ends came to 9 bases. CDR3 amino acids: CASSLSGPETQYF. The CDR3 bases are TGCGCCAGCAGCTTGAGCGGTCCCGAGACCCAGTACTTC.

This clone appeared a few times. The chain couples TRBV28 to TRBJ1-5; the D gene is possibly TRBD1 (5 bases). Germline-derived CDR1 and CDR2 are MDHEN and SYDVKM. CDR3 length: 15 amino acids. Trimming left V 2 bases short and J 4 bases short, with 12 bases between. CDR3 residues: CASSLKRDRNQPQHF. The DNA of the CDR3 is TGTGCCAGCAGTTTAAAGCGGGACCGAAATCAGCCCCAGCATTTT.

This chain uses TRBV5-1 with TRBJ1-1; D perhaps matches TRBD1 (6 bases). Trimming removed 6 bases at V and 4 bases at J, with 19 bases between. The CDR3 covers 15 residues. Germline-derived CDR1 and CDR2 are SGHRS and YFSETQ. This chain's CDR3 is CASTESGQGSTEAFF. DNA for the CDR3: TGCGCCAGCACCGAGTCGGGTCAGGGGAGCACTGAAGCTTTCTTT.

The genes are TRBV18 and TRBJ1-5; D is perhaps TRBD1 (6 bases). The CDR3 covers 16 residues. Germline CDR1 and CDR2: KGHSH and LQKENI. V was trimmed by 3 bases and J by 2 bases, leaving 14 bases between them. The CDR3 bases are TGTGCCAGCTCACCGAGAGGGGGAGTAGGCAATCAGCCCCAGCATTTT. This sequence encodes CASSPRGGVGNQPQHF.